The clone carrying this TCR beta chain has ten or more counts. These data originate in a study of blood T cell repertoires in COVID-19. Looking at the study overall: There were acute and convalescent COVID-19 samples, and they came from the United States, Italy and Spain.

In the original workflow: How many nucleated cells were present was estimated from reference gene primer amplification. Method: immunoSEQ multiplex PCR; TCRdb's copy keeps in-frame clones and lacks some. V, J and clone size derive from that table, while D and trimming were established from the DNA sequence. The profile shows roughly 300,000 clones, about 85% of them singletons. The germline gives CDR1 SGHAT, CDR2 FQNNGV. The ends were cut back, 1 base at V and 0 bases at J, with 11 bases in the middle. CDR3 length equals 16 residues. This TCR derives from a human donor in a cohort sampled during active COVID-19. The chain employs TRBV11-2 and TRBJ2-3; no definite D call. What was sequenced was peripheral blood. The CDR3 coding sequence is TGTGCCAGCAGCTTAGGCAGGTCTCCTAGCACAGATACGCAGTATTTT. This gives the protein CASSLGRSPSTDTQYF.